The present T cell receptor beta chain was sequenced within a study of blood T cell repertoires in COVID-19. Authors' methods: Estimation of nucleated cell counts relied on the amplification of reference gene primers. Sequenced by immunoSEQ multiplex PCR; TCRdb stores in-frame clones only, minus some. The V and J calls and clone size were taken over from that table, and D and trimming were inferred from the DNA. The sample has under 350,000 clones; about 88% are singletons. Sequencing was done on a sample of peripheral blood. The sequence derives from a man in his 70s with acute or convalescent COVID-19.

CDR3 loop: CASSAQGALQPQHF. In nucleotides, the CDR3 is TGTGCCAGCAGCGCTCAGGGGGCTTTACAGCCCCAGCATTTT. The V call is TRBV9, the J call TRBJ1-5, with 8 bases lining up with TRBD1. V dropped 3 bases and J dropped 7; count of bases not matched to a gene: 6. This CDR3 contains 14 residues. Per germline, CDR1 SGDLS and CDR2 YYNGEE.